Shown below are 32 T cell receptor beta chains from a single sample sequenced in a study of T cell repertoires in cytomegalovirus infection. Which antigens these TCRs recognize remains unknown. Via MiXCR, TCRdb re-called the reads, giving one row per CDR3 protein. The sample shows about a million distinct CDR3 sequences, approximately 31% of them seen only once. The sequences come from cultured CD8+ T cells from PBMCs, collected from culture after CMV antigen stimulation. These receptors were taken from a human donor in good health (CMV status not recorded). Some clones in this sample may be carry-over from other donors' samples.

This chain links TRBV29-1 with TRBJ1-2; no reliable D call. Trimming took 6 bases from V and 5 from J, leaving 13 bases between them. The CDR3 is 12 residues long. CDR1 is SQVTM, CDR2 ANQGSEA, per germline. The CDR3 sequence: CSVPGKQYGYTF. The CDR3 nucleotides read TGCAGCGTGCCCGGGAAGCAATATGGCTACACCTTC.

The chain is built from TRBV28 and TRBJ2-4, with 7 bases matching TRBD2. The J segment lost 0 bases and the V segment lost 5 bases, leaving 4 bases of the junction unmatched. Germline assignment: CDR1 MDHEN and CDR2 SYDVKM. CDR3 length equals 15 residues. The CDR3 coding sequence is TGTGCCAGCAGTGCCCGGGAGGTAGCCAAAAACATTCAGTACTTC. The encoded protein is CASSAREVAKNIQYF.

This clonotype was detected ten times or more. The CDR3 loop is CASSLWTGSNEQFF. The CDR3 DNA is TGTGCCAGCAGCCTTTGGACAGGCTCCAATGAGCAGTTCTTC. This sequence joins TRBV7-6 and TRBJ2-1; 7 bases align to TRBD1. Germline V lookup: CDR1 SGHVS, CDR2 FNYEAQ. The CDR3 is 14 amino acids. The J segment lost 6 bases and the V segment lost 5 bases, leaving 7 bases of the junction unmatched.

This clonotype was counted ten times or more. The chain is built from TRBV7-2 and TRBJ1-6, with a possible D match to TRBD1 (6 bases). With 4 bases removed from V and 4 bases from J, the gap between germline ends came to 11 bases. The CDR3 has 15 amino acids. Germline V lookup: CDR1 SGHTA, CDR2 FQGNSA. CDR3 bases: TGTGCCAGCAGCTCCGACAGGCCTTATAATTCACCCCTCCACTTT. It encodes CASSSDRPYNSPLHF. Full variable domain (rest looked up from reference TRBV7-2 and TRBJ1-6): GAGVSQSPSNKVTEKGKDVELRCDPISGHTALYWYRQSLGQGLEFLIYFQGNSAPDKSGLPSDRFSAERTGGSVSTLTIQRTQQEDSAVYLCASSSDRPYNSPLHFGNGTRLTVT.

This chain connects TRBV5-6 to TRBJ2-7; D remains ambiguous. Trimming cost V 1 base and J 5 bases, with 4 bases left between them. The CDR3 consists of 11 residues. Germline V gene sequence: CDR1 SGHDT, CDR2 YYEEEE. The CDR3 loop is CASSLQDEQYV. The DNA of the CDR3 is TGTGCCAGCAGCTTGCAAGACGAGCAGTACGTC.

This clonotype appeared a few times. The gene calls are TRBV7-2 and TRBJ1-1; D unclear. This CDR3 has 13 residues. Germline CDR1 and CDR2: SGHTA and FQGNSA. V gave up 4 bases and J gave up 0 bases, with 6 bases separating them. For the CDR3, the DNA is TGTGCCAGCAGCTCGTGGTTGAACACTGAAGCTTTCTTT. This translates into CASSSWLNTEAFF.

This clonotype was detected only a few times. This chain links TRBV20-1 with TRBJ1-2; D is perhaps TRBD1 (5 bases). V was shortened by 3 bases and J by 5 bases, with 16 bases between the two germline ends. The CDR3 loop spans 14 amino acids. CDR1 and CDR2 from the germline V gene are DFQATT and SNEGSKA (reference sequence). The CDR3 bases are TGCAGTGCTAGGATGGAGACAGTCTATTATGGCTACACCTTC. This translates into CSARMETVYYGYTF.

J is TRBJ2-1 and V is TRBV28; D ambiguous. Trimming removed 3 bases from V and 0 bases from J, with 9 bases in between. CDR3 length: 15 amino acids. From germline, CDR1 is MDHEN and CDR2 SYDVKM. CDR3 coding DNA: TGTGCCAGCAGTTTGGCATCCCTCTCCTACAATGAGCAGTTCTTC. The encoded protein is CASSLASLSYNEQFF.

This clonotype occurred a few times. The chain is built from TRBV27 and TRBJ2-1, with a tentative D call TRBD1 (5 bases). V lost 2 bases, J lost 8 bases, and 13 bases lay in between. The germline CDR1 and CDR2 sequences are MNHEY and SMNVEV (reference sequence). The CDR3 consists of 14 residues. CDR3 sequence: CASSLVQEGYEQFF. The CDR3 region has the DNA TGTGCCAGCAGTTTAGTACAGGAAGGCTATGAGCAGTTCTTC.

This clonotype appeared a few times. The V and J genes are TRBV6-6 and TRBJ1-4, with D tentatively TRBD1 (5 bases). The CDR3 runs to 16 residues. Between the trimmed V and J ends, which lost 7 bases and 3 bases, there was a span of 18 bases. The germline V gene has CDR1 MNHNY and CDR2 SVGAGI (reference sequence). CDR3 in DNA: TGTGCCAGCACCCCAAGTGGGGGGTATCCTAATGAAAAACTGTTTTTT. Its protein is CASTPSGGYPNEKLFF.

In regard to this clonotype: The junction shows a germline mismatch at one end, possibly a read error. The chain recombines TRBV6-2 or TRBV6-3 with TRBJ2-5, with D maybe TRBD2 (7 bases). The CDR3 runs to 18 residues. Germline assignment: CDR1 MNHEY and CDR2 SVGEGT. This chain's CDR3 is CVSNLNPREGQRRETQYF. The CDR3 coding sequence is TGTGTCAGCAACTTAAACCCCAGGGAGGGACAACGGCGAGAGACCCAGTACTTC.

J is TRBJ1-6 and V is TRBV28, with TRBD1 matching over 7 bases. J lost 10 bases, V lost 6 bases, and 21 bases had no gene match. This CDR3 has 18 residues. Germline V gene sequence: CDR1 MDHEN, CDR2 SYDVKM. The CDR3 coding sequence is TGTGCCAGCAGCCAACGGATAAAAAAGGGGGCGAGGGAATCACCCCTCCACTTT. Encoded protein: CASSQRIKKGARESPLHF. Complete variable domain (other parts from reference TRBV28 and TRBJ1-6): DVKVTQSSRYLVKRTGEKVFLECVQDMDHENMFWYRQDPGLGLRLIYFSYDVKMKEKGDIPEGYSVSREKKERFSLILESASTNQTSMYLCASSQRIKKGARESPLHFGNGTRLTVT.

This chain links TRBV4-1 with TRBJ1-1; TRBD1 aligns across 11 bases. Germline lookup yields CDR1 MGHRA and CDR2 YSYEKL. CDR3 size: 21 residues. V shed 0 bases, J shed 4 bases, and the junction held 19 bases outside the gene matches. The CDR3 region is CASSQEGGDRGILVHGTEAFF. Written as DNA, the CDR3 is TGCGCCAGCAGCCAAGAGGGGGGGGACAGGGGGATATTGGTGCACGGCACTGAAGCTTTCTTT.

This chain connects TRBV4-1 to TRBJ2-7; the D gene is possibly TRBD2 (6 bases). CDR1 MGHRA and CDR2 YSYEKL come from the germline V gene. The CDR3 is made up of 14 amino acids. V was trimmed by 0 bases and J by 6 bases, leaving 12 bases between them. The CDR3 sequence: CASSQERRGFEQYF. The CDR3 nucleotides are TGCGCCAGCAGCCAAGAGAGGAGGGGCTTCGAGCAGTACTTC.

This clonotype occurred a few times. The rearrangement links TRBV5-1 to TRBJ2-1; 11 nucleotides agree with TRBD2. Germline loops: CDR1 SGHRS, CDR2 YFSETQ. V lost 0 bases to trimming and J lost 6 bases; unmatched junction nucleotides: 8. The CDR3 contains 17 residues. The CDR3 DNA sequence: TGCGCCAGCAGCTTGGGACTAGCGGGGCTTGAATTCAATGAGCAGTTCTTC. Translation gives CASSLGLAGLEFNEQFF.

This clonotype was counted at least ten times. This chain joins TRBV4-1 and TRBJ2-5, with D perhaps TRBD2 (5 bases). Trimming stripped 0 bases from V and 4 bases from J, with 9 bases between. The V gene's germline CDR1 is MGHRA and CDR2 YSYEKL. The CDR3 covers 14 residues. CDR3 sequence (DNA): TGCGCCAGCAGCCAAGACTCCGCGGGAGAGACCCAGTACTTC. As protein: CASSQDSAGETQYF.

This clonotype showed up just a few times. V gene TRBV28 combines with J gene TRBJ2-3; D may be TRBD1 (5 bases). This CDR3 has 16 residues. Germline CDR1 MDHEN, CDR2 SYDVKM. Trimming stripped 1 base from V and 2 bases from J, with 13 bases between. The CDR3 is CASSLSWGDSTDTQYF. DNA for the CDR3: TGTGCCAGCAGTTTATCGTGGGGCGACTCCACAGATACGCAGTATTTT.

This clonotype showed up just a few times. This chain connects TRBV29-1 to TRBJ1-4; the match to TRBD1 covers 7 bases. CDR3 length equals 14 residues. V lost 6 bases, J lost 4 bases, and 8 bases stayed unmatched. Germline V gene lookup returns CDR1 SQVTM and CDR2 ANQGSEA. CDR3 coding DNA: TGCAGCGTCCTTGAACGGGACAGTAATGAAAAACTGTTTTTT. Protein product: CSVLERDSNEKLFF.

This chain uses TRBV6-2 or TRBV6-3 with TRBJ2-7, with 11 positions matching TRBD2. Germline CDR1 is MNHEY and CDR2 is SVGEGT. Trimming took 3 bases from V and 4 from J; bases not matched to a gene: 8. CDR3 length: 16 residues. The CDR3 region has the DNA TGTGCCAGCAGTTATCCGGGACTAGCGGAACCATACGAGCAGTACGTC. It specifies CASSYPGLAEPYEQYV.

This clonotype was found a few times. CDR3 region: CASTPRSDTQYF. The CDR3 nucleotides read TGTGCCAGCACCCCTAGGTCTGATACGCAGTATTTT. The chain has TRBV12-3 or TRBV12-4 and TRBJ2-3, with D uncertain. V was cut by 7 bases and J by 6 bases, with 11 bases left in between. The CDR3 contains 12 residues.

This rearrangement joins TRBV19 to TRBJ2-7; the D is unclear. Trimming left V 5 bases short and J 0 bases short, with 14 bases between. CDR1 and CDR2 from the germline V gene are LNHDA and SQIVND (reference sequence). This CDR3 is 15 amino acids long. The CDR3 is CASSPSDGPSYEQYF. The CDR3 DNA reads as TGTGCCAGTAGTCCATCGGATGGGCCCTCCTACGAGCAGTACTTC.

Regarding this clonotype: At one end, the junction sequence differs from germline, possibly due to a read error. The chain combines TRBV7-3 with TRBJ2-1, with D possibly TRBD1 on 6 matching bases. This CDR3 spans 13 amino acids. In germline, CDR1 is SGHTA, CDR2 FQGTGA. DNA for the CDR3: TGTGCCAGCAGGGATACAGGGTACACTGAGCAGTTCTTC. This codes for CASRDTGYTEQFF. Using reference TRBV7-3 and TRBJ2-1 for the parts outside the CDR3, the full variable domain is GAGVSQTPSNKVTEKGKYVELRCDPISGHTALYWYRQSLGQGPEFLIYFQGTGAADDSGLPNDRFFAVRPEGSVSTLKIQRTERGDSAVYLCASRDTGYTEQFFGPGTRLTVL.

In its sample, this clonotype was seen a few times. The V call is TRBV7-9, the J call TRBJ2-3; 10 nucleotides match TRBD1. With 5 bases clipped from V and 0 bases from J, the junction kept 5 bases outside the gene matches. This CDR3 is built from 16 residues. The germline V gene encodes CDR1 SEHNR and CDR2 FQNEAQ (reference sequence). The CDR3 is CASSGGTGDSTDTQYF. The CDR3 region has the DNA TGTGCCAGCAGCGGGGGGACAGGGGACAGCACAGATACGCAGTATTTT.

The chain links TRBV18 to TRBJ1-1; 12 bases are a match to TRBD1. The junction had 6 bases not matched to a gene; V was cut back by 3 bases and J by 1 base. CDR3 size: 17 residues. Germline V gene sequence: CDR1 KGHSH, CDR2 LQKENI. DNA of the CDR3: TGTGCCAGCTCACCCTGGGGACAGGGGGCTTCGAACACTGAAGCTTTCTTT. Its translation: CASSPWGQGASNTEAFF.

The CDR3 sequence: CASSGVYEQYF. CDR3 coding DNA: TGTGCCAGCAGCGGAGTCTACGAGCAGTACTTC. The chain carries TRBV5-4 and TRBJ2-7; D is unresolved. Trimming stripped 4 bases from V and 3 bases from J, with 5 bases between. CDR3 length equals 11 residues. Germline values: CDR1 SGHNT, CDR2 YYREEE (reference sequence). The whole variable domain, remainder taken from reference TRBV5-4 and TRBJ2-7, is ETGVTQSPTHLIKTRGQQVTLRCSSQSGHNTVSWYQQALGQGPQFIFQYYREEENGRGNFPPRFSGLQFPNYSSELNVNALELDDSALYLCASSGVYEQYFGPGTRLTVT.

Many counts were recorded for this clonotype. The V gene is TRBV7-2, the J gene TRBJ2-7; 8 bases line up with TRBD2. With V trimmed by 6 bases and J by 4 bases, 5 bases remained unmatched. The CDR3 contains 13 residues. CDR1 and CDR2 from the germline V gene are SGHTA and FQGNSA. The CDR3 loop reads CASRGRGAYEQYF. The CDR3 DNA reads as TGTGCCAGCAGGGGGCGGGGGGCTTACGAGCAGTACTTC.

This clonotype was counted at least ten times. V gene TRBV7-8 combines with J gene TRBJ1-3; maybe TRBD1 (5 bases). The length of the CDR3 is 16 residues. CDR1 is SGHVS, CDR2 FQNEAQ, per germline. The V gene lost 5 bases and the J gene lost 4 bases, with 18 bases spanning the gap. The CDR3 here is CASSGPVGAGGNTIYF. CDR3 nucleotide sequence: TGTGCCAGCAGCGGACCCGTTGGGGCGGGGGGAAACACCATATATTTT.

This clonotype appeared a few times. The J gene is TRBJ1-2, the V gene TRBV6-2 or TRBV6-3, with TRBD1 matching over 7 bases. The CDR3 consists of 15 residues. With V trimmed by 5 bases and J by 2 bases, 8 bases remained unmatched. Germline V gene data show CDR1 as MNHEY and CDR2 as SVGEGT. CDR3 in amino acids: CASSAIGQANYGYTF. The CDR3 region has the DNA TGTGCCAGCAGTGCTATAGGACAGGCGAACTATGGCTACACCTTC.

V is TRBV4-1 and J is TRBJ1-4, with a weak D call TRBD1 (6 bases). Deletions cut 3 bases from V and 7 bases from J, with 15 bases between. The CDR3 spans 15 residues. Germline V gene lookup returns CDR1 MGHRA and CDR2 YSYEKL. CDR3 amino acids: CASSHLTGLFEKLFF. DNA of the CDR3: TGCGCCAGCAGCCACCTCACAGGGTTATTTGAAAAACTGTTTTTT.

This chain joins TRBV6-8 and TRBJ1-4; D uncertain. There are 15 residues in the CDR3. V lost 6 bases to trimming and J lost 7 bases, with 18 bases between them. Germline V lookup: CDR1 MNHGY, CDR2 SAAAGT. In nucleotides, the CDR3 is TGTGCCAGCAGATCCGGACCGGCTCCGCTTGAAAAACTGTTTTTT. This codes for CASRSGPAPLEKLFF.

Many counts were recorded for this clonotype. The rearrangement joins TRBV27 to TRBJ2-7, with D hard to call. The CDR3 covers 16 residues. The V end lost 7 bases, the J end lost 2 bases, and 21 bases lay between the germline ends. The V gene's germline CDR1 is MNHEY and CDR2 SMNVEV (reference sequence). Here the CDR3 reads CASILSFGLGAYEQYV. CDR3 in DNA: TGTGCCAGCATCTTATCTTTTGGCCTTGGAGCCTACGAGCAGTACGTC.

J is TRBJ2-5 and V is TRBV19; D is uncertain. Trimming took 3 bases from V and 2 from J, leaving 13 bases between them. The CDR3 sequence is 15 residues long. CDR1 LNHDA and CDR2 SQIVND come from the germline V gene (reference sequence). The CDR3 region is CASSMFYSGQETQYF. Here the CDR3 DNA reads TGTGCCAGTAGTATGTTCTACAGTGGACAAGAGACCCAGTACTTC. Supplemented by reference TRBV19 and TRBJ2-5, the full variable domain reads DGGITQSPKYLFRKEGQNVTLSCEQNLNHDAMYWYRQDPGQGLRLIYYSQIVNDFQKGDIAEGYSVSREKKESFPLTVTSAQKNPTAFYLCASSMFYSGQETQYFGPGTRLLVL.